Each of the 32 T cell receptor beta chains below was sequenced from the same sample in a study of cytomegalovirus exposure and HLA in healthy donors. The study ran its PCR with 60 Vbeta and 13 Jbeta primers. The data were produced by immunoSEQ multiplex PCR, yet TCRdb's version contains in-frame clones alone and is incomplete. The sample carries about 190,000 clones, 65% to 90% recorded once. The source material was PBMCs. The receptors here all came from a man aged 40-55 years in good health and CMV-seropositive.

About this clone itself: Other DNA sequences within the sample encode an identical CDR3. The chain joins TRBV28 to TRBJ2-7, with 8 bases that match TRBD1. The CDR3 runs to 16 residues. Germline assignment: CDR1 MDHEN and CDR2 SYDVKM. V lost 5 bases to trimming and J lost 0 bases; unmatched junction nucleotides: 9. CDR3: CASSPRRGQGSYEQYF. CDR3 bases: TGTGCCAGCAGTCCCAGACGCGGACAGGGCTCCTACGAGCAGTACTTC.

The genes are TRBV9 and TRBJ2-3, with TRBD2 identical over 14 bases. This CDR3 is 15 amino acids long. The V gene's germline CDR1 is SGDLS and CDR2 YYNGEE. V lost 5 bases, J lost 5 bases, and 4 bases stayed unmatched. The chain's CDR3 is CASSAGTSGGDTQYF. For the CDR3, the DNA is TGTGCCAGCAGTGCAGGGACTAGCGGGGGAGATACGCAGTATTTT.

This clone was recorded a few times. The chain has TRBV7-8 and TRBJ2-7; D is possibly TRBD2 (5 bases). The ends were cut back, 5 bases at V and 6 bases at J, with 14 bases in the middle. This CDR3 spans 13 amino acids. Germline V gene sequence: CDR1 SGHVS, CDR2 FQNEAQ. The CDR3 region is CASSPGGPAEQYF. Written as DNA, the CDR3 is TGTGCCAGCAGCCCCGGAGGTCCCGCCGAGCAGTACTTC.

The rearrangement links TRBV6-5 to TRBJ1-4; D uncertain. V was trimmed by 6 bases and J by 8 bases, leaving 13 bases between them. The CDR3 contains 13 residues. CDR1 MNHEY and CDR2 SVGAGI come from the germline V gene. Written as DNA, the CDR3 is TGTGCCAGCAGCCGGGAGACTAGAGAAAAACTGTTTTTT. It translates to CASSRETREKLFF.

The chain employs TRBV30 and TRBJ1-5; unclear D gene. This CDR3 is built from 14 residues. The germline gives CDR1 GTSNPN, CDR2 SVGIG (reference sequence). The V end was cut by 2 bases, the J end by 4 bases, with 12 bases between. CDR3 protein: CAWSFDGGNQPQHF. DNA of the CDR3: TGTGCCTGGAGTTTCGACGGAGGTAATCAGCCCCAGCATTTT.

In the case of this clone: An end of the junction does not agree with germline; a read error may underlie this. DNA of the CDR3: TGCAGCGTTGATGAAGGTCCCGGGGAGCCGTTTTTT. As protein: CSVDEGPGEPFF. The gene calls are TRBV29-1 and TRBJ2-2; possibly TRBD2 for D (5 bases). The CDR3 loop spans 12 amino acids. CDR1 and CDR2 from the germline V gene are SQVTM and ANQGSEA.

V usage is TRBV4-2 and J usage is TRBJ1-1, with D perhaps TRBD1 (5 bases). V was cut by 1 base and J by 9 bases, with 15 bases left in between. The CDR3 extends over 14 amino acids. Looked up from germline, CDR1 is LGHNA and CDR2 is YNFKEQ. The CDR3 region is CASSQVLDSPQAFF. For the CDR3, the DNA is TGTGCCAGCAGCCAAGTTCTCGACAGCCCTCAAGCTTTCTTT.

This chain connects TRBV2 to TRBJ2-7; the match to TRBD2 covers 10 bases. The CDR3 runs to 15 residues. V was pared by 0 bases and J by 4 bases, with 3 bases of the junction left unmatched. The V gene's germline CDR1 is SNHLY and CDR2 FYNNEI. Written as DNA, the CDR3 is TGTGCCAGCAGTGAAGCGGGACTAGCGACGTACGAGCAGTACTTC. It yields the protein CASSEAGLATYEQYF. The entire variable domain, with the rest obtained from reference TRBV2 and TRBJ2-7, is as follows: EPEVTQTPSHQVTQMGQEVILRCVPISNHLYFYWYRQILGQKVEFLVSFYNNEISEKSEIFDDQFSVERPDGSNFTLKIRSTKLEDSAMYFCASSEAGLATYEQYFGPGTRLTVT.

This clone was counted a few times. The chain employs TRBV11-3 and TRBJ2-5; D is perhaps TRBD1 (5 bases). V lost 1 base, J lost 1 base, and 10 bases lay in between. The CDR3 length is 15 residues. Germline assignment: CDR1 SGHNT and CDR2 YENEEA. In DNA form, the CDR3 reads TGTGCCAGCAGCTTAGGAGGACAAATCCAAGAGACCCAGTACTTC. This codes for CASSLGGQIQETQYF.

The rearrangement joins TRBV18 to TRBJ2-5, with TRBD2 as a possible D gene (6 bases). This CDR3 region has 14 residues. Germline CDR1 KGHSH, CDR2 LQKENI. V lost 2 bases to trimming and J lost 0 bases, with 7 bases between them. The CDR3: CASSPGGYQETQYF. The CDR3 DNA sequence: TGTGCCAGCTCACCAGGGGGGTACCAAGAGACCCAGTACTTC.

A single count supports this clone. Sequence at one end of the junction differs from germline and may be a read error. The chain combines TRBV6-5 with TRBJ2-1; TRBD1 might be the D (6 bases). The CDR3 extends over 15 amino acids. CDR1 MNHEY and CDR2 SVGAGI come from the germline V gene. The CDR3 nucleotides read TGTGCCAGCAGTTACACCCAGGGGAGCCACAATCAGCAGTTCTTC. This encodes CASSYTQGSHNQQFF.

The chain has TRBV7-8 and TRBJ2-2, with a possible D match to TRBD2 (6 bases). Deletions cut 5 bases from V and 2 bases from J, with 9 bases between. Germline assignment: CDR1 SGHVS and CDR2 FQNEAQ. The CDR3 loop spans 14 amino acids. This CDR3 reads CASSGTRNTGELFF. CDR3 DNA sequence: TGTGCCAGCAGCGGGACTCGTAACACCGGGGAGCTGTTTTTT. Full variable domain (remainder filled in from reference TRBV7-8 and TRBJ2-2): GAGVSQSPRYKVAKRGQDVALRCDPISGHVSLFWYQQALGQGPEFLTYFQNEAQLDKSGLPSDRFFAERPEGSVSTLKIQRTQQEDSAVYLCASSGTRNTGELFFGEGSRLTVL.

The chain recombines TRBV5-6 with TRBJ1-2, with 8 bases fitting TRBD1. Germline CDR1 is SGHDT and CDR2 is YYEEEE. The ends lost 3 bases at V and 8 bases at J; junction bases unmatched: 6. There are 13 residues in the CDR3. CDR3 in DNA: TGTGCCAGCAGCTGGACAGGGTCGGGGGGCTACACCTTC. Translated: CASSWTGSGGYTF.

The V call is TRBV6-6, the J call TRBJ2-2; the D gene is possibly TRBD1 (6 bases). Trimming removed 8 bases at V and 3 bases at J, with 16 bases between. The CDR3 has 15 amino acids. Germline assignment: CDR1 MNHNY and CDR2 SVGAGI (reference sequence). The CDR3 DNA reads TGTGCCAGCTTCTCAGGGGAAGCTTACACCGGGGAGCTGTTTTTT. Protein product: CASFSGEAYTGELFF.

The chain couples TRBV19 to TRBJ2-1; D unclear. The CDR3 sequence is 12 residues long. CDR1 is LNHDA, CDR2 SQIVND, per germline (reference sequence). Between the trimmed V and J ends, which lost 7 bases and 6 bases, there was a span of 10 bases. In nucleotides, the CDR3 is TGTGCCAGTAATAGACTGGGCAATGAGCAGTTCTTC. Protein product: CASNRLGNEQFF.

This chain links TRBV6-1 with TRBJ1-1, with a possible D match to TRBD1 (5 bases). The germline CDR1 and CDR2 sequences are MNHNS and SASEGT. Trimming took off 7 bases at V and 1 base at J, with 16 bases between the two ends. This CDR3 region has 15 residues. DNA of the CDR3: TGTGCCAGCACCCTGGTCGGAGGGGCGAACACTGAAGCTTTCTTT. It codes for CASTLVGGANTEAFF.

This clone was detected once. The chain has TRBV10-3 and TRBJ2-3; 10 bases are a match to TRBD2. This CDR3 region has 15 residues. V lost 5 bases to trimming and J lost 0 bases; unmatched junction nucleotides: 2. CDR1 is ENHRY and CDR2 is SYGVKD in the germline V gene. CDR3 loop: CAISLLAGSTDTQYF. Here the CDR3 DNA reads TGTGCCATCAGTCTACTAGCGGGAAGCACAGATACGCAGTATTTT.

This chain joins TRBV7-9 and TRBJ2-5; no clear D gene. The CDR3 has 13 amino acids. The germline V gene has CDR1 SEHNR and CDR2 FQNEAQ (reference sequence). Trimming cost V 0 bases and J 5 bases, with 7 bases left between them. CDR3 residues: CASSLAYRETQYF. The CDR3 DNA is TGTGCCAGCAGCTTAGCGTACCGGGAGACCCAGTACTTC.

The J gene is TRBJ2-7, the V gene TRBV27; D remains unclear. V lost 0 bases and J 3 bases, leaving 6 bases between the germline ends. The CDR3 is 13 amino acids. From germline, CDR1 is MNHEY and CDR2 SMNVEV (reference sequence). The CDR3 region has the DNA TGTGCCAGCAGTTTATCCGCAGGCTACGAGCAGTACTTC. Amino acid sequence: CASSLSAGYEQYF.

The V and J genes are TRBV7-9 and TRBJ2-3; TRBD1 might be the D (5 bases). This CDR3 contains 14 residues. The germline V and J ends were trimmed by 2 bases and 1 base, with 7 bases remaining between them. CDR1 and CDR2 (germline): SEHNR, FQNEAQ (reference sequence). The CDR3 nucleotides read TGTGCCAGCAGCTTAACCAGGGGCACAGATACGCAGTATTTT. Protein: CASSLTRGTDTQYF.

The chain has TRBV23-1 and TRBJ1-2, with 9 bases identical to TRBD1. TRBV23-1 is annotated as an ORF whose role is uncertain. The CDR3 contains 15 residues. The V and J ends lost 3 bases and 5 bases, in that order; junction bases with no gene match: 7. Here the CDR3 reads CASSHLRQGVYGYTF. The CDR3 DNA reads TGCGCCAGCAGTCATCTTCGACAGGGGGTGTATGGCTACACCTTC.

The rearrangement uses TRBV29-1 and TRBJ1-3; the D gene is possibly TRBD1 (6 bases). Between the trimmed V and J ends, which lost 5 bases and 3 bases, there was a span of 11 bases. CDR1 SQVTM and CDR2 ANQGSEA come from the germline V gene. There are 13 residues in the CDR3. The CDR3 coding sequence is TGCAGCGTTTCACAGGGATATGGAAACACCATATATTTT. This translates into CSVSQGYGNTIYF.

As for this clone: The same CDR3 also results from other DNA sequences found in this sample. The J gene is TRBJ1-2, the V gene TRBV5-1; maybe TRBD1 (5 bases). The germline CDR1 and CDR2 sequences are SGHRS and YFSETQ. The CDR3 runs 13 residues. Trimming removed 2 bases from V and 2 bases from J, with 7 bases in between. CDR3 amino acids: CASSFGGNYGYTF. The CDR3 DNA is TGCGCCAGCAGCTTCGGGGGGAACTATGGCTACACCTTC. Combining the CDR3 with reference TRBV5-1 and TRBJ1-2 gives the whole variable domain KAGVTQTPRYLIKTRGQQVTLSCSPISGHRSVSWYQQTPGQGLQFLFEYFSETQRNKGNFPGRFSGRQFSNSRSEMNVSTLELGDSALYLCASSFGGNYGYTFGSGTRLTVV.

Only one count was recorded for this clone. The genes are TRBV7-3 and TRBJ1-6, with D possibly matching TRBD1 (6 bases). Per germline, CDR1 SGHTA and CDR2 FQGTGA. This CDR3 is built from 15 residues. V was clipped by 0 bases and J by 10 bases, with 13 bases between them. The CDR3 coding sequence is TGTGCCAGCAGCTTAACGGGCAAGGGGGTATCACCCCTCCACTTT. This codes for CASSLTGKGVSPLHF.

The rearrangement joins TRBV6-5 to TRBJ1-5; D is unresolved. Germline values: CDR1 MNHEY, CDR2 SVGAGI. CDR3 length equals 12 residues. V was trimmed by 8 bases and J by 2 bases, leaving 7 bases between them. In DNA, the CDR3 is TGTGCCAGCGGGCAGGGCAATCAGCCCCAGCATTTT. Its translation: CASGQGNQPQHF.

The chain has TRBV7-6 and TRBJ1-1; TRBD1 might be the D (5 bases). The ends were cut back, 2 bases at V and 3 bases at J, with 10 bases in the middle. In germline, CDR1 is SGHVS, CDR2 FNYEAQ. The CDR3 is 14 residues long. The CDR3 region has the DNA TGTGCCAGCAGCTTAAATGGGGCGGACACTGAAGCTTTCTTT. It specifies CASSLNGADTEAFF. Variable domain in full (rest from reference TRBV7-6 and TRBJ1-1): GAGVSQSPRYKVTKRGQDVALRCDPISGHVSLYWYRQALGQGPEFLTYFNYEAQQDKSGLPNDRFSAERPEGSISTLTIQRTEQRDSAMYRCASSLNGADTEAFFGQGTRLTVV.

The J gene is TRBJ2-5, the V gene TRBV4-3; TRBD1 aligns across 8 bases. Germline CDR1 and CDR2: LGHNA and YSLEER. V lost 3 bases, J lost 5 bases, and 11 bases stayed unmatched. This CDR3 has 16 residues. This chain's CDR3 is CASSQELQGGGETQYF. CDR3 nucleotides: TGCGCCAGCAGCCAGGAACTACAGGGGGGAGGCGAGACCCAGTACTTC.

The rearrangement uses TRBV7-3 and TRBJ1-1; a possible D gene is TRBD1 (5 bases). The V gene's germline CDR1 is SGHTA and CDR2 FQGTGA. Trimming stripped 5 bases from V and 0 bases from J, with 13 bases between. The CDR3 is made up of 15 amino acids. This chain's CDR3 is CASSQRRTMNTEAFF. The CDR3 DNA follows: TGTGCCAGCAGCCAAAGAAGGACAATGAACACTGAAGCTTTCTTT.

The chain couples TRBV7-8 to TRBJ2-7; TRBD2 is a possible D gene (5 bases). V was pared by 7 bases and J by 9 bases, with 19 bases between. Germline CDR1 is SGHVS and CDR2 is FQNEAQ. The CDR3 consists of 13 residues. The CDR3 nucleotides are TGTGCCAGCACCCACATCGAGGGTCGACGGCAGTACTTC. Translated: CASTHIEGRRQYF.

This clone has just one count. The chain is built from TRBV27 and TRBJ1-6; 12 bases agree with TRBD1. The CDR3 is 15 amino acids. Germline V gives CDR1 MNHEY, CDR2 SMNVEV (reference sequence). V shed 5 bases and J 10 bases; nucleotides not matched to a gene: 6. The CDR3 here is CASSQWGQGASPLHF. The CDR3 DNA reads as TGTGCCAGCAGTCAATGGGGACAGGGGGCCTCACCCCTCCACTTT.

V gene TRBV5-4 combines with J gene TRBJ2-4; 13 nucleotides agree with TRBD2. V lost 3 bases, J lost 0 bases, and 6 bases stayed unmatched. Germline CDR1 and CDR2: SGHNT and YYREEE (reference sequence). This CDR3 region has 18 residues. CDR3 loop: CASSSLGLAGLAKNIQYF. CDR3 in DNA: TGTGCCAGCAGCTCCCTGGGACTAGCGGGGTTAGCCAAAAACATTCAGTACTTC.

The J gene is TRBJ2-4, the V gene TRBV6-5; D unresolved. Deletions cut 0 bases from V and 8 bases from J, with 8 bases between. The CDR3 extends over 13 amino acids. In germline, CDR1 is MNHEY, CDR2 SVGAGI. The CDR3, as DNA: TGTGCCAGCAGTTACTCCGGGTCAGACATTCAGTACTTC. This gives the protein CASSYSGSDIQYF.